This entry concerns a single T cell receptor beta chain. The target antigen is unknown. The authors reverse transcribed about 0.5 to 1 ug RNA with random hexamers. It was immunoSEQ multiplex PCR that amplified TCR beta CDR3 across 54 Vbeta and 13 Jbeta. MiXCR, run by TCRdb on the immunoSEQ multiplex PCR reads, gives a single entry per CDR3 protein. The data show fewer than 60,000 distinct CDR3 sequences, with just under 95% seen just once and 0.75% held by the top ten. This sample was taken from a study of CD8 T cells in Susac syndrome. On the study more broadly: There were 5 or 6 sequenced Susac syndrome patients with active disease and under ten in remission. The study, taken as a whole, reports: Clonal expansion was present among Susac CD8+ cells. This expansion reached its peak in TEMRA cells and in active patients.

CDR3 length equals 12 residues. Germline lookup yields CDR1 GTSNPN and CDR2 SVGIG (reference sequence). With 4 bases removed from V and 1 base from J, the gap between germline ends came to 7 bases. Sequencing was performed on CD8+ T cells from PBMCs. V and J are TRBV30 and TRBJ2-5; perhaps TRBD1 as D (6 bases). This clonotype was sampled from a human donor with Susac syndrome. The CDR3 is CAWTDSQETQYF. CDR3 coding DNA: TGTGCCTGGACGGACAGCCAAGAGACCCAGTACTTC.